Presented here are 29 T cell receptor beta chains from one specimen sequenced in a study of blood T cell repertoires in COVID-19. Here immunoSEQ multiplex PCR was the method, and the copy in TCRdb shows in-frame clones only, minus some. In the table there are 75,000 to 90,000 clones, 90% of which are singletons. Input material: peripheral blood. The receptors come from a man in his late teens or twenties with COVID-19, enrolled during active disease.

The chain recombines TRBV4-3 with TRBJ2-2; D perhaps matches TRBD2 (5 bases). V lost 0 bases and J 6 bases, leaving 14 bases between the germline ends. Germline values: CDR1 LGHNA, CDR2 YSLEER. The CDR3 is made up of 16 amino acids. CDR3 region: CASSQEWRLAAGELFF. The CDR3 DNA reads TGCGCCAGCAGCCAAGAGTGGCGTCTAGCCGCCGGGGAGCTGTTTTTT.

The chain carries TRBV25-1 and TRBJ1-1; perhaps TRBD1 as D (5 bases). Germline CDR1 is MGHDK and CDR2 is SYGVNS. The V end was cut by 6 bases, the J end by 0 bases, with 8 bases between. CDR3 length: 13 amino acids. The CDR3 region has the DNA TGTGCCAGCAGAAGACAGTTGAACACTGAAGCTTTCTTT. Translation gives CASRRQLNTEAFF.

The chain links TRBV4-3 to TRBJ1-2; D uncertain. With 2 bases removed from V and 6 bases from J, the gap between germline ends came to 16 bases. Germline assignment: CDR1 LGHNA and CDR2 YSLEER. There are 15 residues in the CDR3. This chain's CDR3 is CASSQRLGREDGYTF. CDR3 DNA: TGCGCCAGCAGCCAACGATTGGGGAGGGAGGATGGCTACACCTTC.

V gene TRBV4-3 combines with J gene TRBJ2-7; the match to TRBD2 covers 7 bases. The CDR3 has 15 residues. Trimming cost V 2 bases and J 3 bases; bases outside gene matches: 7. CDR1 LGHNA and CDR2 YSLEER come from the germline V gene. The CDR3 sequence is CASSQSGGSYYEQYF. The CDR3 DNA reads as TGCGCCAGCAGCCAATCCGGCGGGAGCTACTACGAGCAGTACTTC.

The V and J genes are TRBV27 and TRBJ2-7; TRBD1 agrees at 10 bases. In germline, CDR1 is MNHEY, CDR2 SMNVEV (reference sequence). CDR3 length: 16 residues. J lost 5 bases, V lost 3 bases, and 10 bases had no gene match. The CDR3 sequence is CASSFKTGTGAHEQYF. As DNA, the CDR3 is TGTGCCAGCAGTTTCAAAACCGGGACAGGGGCCCACGAGCAGTACTTC.

V gene TRBV7-6 combines with J gene TRBJ2-6; D perhaps matches TRBD1 (6 bases). This CDR3 region has 17 residues. Germline CDR1 reads SGHVS; CDR2 reads FNYEAQ. V lost 3 bases and J lost 0, with 12 bases in between. The CDR3 region is CASSFRQAFSGANVLTF. In DNA, the CDR3 is TGTGCCAGCAGCTTCCGACAGGCCTTCTCTGGGGCCAACGTCCTGACTTTC.

The V call is TRBV3-1 (or the pseudogene TRBV3-2), the J call TRBJ2-7; 9 nucleotides align to TRBD1. The V segment lost 4 bases and the J segment 3 bases; nucleotides outside the gene matches: 10. This CDR3 has 16 residues. Germline CDR1 is LGHDT and CDR2 is YNNKEL (reference sequence). The CDR3 DNA is TGTGCCAGCAGCCTCTTCCGACAGGGGGGTTACTACGAGCAGTACTTC. Amino acids: CASSLFRQGGYYEQYF.

The chain joins TRBV24-1 to TRBJ2-1, with TRBD2 matching over 7 bases. CDR3 length: 15 residues. Germline V gene data show CDR1 as KGHDR and CDR2 as SFDVKD. Trimming took 4 bases from V and 4 from J; bases not matched to a gene: 6. CDR3 residues: CATSDPLADYNEQFF. CDR3 sequence (DNA): TGTGCCACCAGTGACCCGCTAGCGGATTACAATGAGCAGTTCTTC.

V is TRBV30 and J is TRBJ2-7; TRBD2 aligns across 7 bases. The V gene end was trimmed by 1 base and the J gene end by 1 base; junction bases not matched to a gene: 4. The CDR3 has 14 amino acids. Germline lookup yields CDR1 GTSNPN and CDR2 SVGIG (reference sequence). This CDR3 reads CAWSDERGSYEQYF. For the CDR3, the DNA is TGTGCCTGGAGTGACGAGCGGGGTTCCTACGAGCAGTACTTC.

V and J are TRBV9 and TRBJ1-6, with TRBD1 matching over 8 bases. The CDR3 is made up of 15 amino acids. Germline V lookup: CDR1 SGDLS, CDR2 YYNGEE. The V segment lost 3 bases and the J segment 10 bases; nucleotides outside the gene matches: 9. CDR3 loop: CASSAGQGMESPLHF. The CDR3 DNA follows: TGTGCCAGCAGCGCAGGACAGGGTATGGAATCACCCCTCCACTTT.

This sequence joins TRBV7-8 and TRBJ2-7; 7 nucleotides line up with TRBD2. CDR1 SGHVS and CDR2 FQNEAQ come from the germline V gene. This CDR3 contains 15 residues. Trimming at V came to 4 bases and at J to 4 bases, leaving 10 bases not matched to a gene. The CDR3: CASSSGLAGEYEQYF. CDR3 coding DNA: TGTGCCAGCAGCTCGGGTCTGGCGGGAGAGTACGAGCAGTACTTC.

The V call is TRBV28, the J call TRBJ2-7; TRBD1 matches 11 bases. This CDR3 contains 15 residues. CDR1 and CDR2 (germline): MDHEN, SYDVKM. With 6 bases clipped from V and 2 bases from J, the junction kept 6 bases outside the gene matches. CDR3 loop: CASRSGQGAPYEQYF. CDR3 coding DNA: TGTGCCAGCAGGTCCGGACAGGGGGCCCCCTACGAGCAGTACTTC.

The rearrangement uses TRBV4-2 and TRBJ1-5; the D gene is possibly TRBD1 (6 bases). Germline-derived CDR1 and CDR2 are LGHNA and YNFKEQ. The CDR3 covers 14 residues. The V end was cut by 2 bases, the J end by 7 bases, with 12 bases between. The CDR3 DNA sequence: TGTGCCAGCAGCCAAATAGGGGGTTACCAGCCCCAGCATTTT. It translates to CASSQIGGYQPQHF.

The chain uses TRBV13 and TRBJ2-1, with 12 bases that match TRBD2. With V trimmed by 4 bases and J by 4 bases, 14 bases remained unmatched. This CDR3 comprises 19 residues. Germline CDR1 reads PRHDT; CDR2 reads FYEKMQ (reference sequence). The CDR3, as DNA: TGTGCCAGCAGCTCGAGACTAGCGGGAGTGAATAGTTTTTACAATGAGCAGTTCTTC. It is translated as CASSSRLAGVNSFYNEQFF. Together with reference TRBV13 and TRBJ2-1, the CDR3 gives the full variable domain: AAGVIQSPRHLIKEKRETATLKCYPIPRHDTVYWYQQGPGQDPQFLISFYEKMQSDKGSIPDRFSAQQFSDYHSELNMSSLELGDSALYFCASSSRLAGVNSFYNEQFFGPGTRLTVL.

This sequence joins TRBV15 and TRBJ1-5, with D maybe TRBD1 (5 bases). This CDR3 contains 16 residues. The V end was cut by 1 base, the J end by 4 bases, with 14 bases between. The germline CDR1 and CDR2 sequences are LNHNV and YYDKDF (reference sequence). In DNA, the CDR3 is TGTGCCACCAGCAGAGCCGGACTTGGGGGGAATCAGCCCCAGCATTTT. Residues: CATSRAGLGGNQPQHF.

The chain employs TRBV6-5 and TRBJ2-3; D not resolved. The CDR3 has 16 residues. V dropped 0 bases and J dropped 6 bases, with 16 bases sitting between them. Germline V gives CDR1 MNHEY, CDR2 SVGAGI. Written as DNA, the CDR3 is TGTGCCAGCAGTTACTCGGTGGAGTCCATGGTTGATACGCAGTATTTT. Residues: CASSYSVESMVDTQYF.

The rearrangement uses TRBV6-6 and TRBJ1-1; TRBD1 agrees at 7 bases. The CDR3 is 16 amino acids. V shed 2 bases, J shed 1 base, and the junction held 7 bases outside the gene matches. Germline V CDR1 and CDR2: MNHNY, SVGAGI (reference sequence). CDR3 nucleotide sequence: TGTGCCAGCAGTTACCCTACCGGGACAGCGAACACTGAAGCTTTCTTT. Residues: CASSYPTGTANTEAFF.

The table lists this clone with a few counts. A junction end diverges from the germline sequence, so it may reflect a read error. The chain carries TRBV7-7 and TRBJ2-5; D is possibly TRBD1 (6 bases). CDR3 length: 13 residues. CDR1 and CDR2 from the germline V gene are SSHAT and FNYEAQ (reference sequence). The CDR3 coding sequence is TGTGCTAGCAGCACCCGGACAGAAGAGACCCAGTACTTC. It yields the protein CASSTRTEETQYF.

This clone was recorded only once. The chain is built from TRBV6-5 and TRBJ1-1; no clear D gene. Germline CDR1 MNHEY, CDR2 SVGAGI. There are 14 residues in the CDR3. The V and J ends lost 6 bases and 4 bases respectively, with 15 bases between them. CDR3 in amino acids: CASSPRVRGTEAFF. In nucleotides, the CDR3 is TGTGCCAGCAGCCCCCGGGTGCGGGGCACTGAAGCTTTCTTT.

The gene calls are TRBV6-2 or TRBV6-3 and TRBJ2-7; a possible D gene is TRBD1 (6 bases). Per the germline V gene, CDR1 is MNHEY and CDR2 is SVGEGT. This CDR3 has 15 residues. The V end lost 6 bases, the J end lost 0 bases, and 15 bases lay between the germline ends. Here the CDR3 DNA reads TGTGCCAGCAGCCGAGACAGGCCCAGCTCCTACGAGCAGTACTTC. This sequence encodes CASSRDRPSSYEQYF.

The chain recombines TRBV6-6 with TRBJ2-1; 9 nucleotides line up with TRBD2. The CDR3 consists of 16 residues. After removal of 0 bases from V and 5 bases from J, the junction contained 5 bases not matched to a gene. Germline CDR1 MNHNY, CDR2 SVGAGI (reference sequence). CDR3 in DNA: TGTGCCAGCAGTTACTCCGGGGTAGCGGGAGACAATGAGCAGTTCTTC. Protein product: CASSYSGVAGDNEQFF.

This chain connects TRBV29-1 to TRBJ1-1, with TRBD1 as a possible D gene (5 bases). This CDR3 comprises 13 residues. The V and J ends lost 5 bases and 1 base respectively, with 11 bases between them. Germline values: CDR1 SQVTM, CDR2 ANQGSEA. The CDR3 protein is CSVNLDRNTEAFF. For the CDR3, the DNA is TGCAGCGTTAATCTTGACAGGAACACTGAAGCTTTCTTT.

This clone has a handful of counts. This chain uses TRBV27 with TRBJ2-7; 11 positions agree with TRBD1. Trimming took 6 bases from V and 4 from J; bases not matched to a gene: 8. Germline V gene sequence: CDR1 MNHEY, CDR2 SMNVEV (reference sequence). The CDR3 runs to 15 residues. CDR3 protein: CASSDSGTGGYEQYF. CDR3 nucleotide sequence: TGTGCCAGCAGCGATTCCGGGACAGGGGGGTACGAGCAGTACTTC.

The V and J genes are TRBV30 and TRBJ1-4; weak D call: TRBD1 (5 bases). Trimming shortened V by 2 bases and J by 7 bases, and 14 bases separated the two germline ends. There are 14 residues in the CDR3. The germline CDR1 and CDR2 sequences are GTSNPN and SVGIG (reference sequence). This CDR3 reads CAWSNLGGAEKLFF. The CDR3 region has the DNA TGTGCCTGGAGTAATTTGGGGGGTGCTGAAAAACTGTTTTTT.

The chain is built from TRBV19 and TRBJ2-1; 7 bases fit TRBD2. The CDR3 has 16 residues. V lost 3 bases to trimming and J lost 2 bases; unmatched junction nucleotides: 7. Per the germline V gene, CDR1 is LNHDA and CDR2 is SQIVND (reference sequence). The CDR3 loop is CASSMLALAAYNEQFF. In DNA, the CDR3 is TGTGCCAGTAGTATGTTAGCGCTAGCGGCCTACAATGAGCAGTTCTTC.

CDR3 DNA: TGCGCCAGCAGCCAAGATTTCCTGGGTAGCGGGGAGAGTAACATTCAGTACTTC. Protein sequence: CASSQDFLGSGESNIQYF. V and J are TRBV4-3 and TRBJ2-4; 8 bases align to TRBD2. J was trimmed by 7 bases and V by 0 bases; bases with no gene match: 14. Germline V lookup: CDR1 LGHNA, CDR2 YSLEER. There are 18 residues in the CDR3.

The chain is built from TRBV18 and TRBJ2-2; D ambiguous. Trimming removed 4 bases from V and 1 base from J, with 19 bases in between. Germline V gene data show CDR1 as KGHSH and CDR2 as LQKENI. CDR3 length: 18 amino acids. The CDR3 region is CASSLKPIILWNTGELFF. For the CDR3, the DNA is TGTGCCAGCTCACTCAAGCCAATAATTTTATGGAACACCGGGGAGCTGTTTTTT. The full variable domain, rest sourced from reference TRBV18 and TRBJ2-2, is NAGVMQNPRHLVRRRGQEARLRCSPMKGHSHVYWYRQLPEEGLKFMVYLQKENIIDESGMPKERFSAEFPKEGPSILRIQQVVRGDSAAYFCASSLKPIILWNTGELFFGEGSRLTVL.

V and J are TRBV24-1 and TRBJ2-1, with TRBD1 matching over 8 bases. The junction had 5 bases not matched to a gene; V was cut back by 4 bases and J by 1 base. The CDR3 loop spans 16 amino acids. Germline V gene sequence: CDR1 KGHDR, CDR2 SFDVKD. CDR3 coding DNA: TGTGCCACCAGTGAGTCCGACAGGGGTTCCTACAATGAGCAGTTCTTC. Protein sequence: CATSESDRGSYNEQFF.

This chain links TRBV4-3 with TRBJ1-2; possible D gene TRBD1, 6 bases. V lost 0 bases and J 0 bases, leaving 8 bases between the germline ends. CDR1 and CDR2 from the germline V gene are LGHNA and YSLEER. The CDR3 sequence is 15 residues long. This CDR3 is CASSQENRANYGYTF. The CDR3 nucleotides read TGCGCCAGCAGCCAAGAGAACAGGGCTAACTATGGCTACACCTTC.